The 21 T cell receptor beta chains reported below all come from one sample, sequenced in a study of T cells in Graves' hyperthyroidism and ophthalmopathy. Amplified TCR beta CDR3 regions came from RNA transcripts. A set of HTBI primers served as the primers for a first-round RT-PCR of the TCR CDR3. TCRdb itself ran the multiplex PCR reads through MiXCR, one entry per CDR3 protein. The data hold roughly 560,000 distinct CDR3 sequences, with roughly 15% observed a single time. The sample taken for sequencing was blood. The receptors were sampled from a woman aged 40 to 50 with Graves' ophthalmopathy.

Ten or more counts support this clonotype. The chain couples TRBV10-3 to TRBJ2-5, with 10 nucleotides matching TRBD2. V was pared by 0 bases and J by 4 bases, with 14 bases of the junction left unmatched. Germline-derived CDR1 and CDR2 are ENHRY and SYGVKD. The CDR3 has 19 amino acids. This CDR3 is CAISESTHRGTSAAETQYF. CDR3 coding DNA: TGTGCCATCAGTGAGTCGACTCATAGGGGGACTAGCGCCGCAGAGACCCAGTACTTC.

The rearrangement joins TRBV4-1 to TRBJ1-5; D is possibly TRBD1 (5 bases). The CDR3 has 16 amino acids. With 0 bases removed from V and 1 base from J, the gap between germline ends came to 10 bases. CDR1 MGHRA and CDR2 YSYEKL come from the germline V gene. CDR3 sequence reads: CASSQDRGLSNQPQHF. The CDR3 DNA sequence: TGCGCCAGCAGCCAAGATAGGGGTTTGAGCAATCAGCCCCAGCATTTT.

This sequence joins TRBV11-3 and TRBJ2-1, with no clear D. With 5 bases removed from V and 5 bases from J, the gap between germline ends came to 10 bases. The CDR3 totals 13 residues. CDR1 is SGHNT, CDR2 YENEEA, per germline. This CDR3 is CASSPRVHNEQFF. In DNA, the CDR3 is TGTGCCAGCAGCCCAAGGGTACACAATGAGCAGTTCTTC. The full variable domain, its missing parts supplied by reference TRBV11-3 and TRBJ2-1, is EAGVVQSPRYKIIEKKQPVAFWCNPISGHNTLYWYLQNLGQGPELLIRYENEEAVDDSQLPKDRFSAERLKGVDSTLKIQPAELGDSAVYLCASSPRVHNEQFFGPGTRLTVL.

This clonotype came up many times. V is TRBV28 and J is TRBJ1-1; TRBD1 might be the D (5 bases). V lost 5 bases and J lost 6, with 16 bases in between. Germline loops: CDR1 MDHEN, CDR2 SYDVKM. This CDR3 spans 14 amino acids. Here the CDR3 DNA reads TGTGCCAGCAGTCCCCCCGCCCAGGGCCCTGAAGCTTTCTTT. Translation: CASSPPAQGPEAFF.

The DNA for the CDR3 is TGCAGTGCTAGAGGAACGGACAGGGGTTCCTACGAGCAGTACTTC. Translation: CSARGTDRGSYEQYF. V and J are TRBV20-1 and TRBJ2-7; 9 nucleotides line up with TRBD1. Germline values: CDR1 DFQATT, CDR2 SNEGSKA (reference sequence). Losses at the gene ends were 1 base for V and 1 base for J; bases not matched to a gene: 5. The CDR3 has 15 residues.

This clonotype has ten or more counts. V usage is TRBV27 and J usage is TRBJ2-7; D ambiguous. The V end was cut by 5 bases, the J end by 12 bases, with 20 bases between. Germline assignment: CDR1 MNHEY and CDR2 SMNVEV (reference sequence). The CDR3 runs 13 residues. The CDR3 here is CASSDPGRPGLYF. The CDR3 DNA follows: TGTGCCAGCAGTGACCCCGGACGGCCAGGTTTGTACTTC.

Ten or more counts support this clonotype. The CDR3 protein is CASSHTTGGGYTF. CDR3 sequence (DNA): TGTGCCAGCAGCCACACAACAGGGGGCGGCTACACCTTC. The J gene is TRBJ1-2, the V gene TRBV28; 9 nucleotides line up with TRBD1. J lost 8 bases, V lost 6 bases, and 7 bases had no gene match. In germline, CDR1 is MDHEN, CDR2 SYDVKM. CDR3 length: 13 residues.

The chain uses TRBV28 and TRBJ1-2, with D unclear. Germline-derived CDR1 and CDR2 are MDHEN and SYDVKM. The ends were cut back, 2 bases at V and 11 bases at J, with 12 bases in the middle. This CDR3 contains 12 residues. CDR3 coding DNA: TGTGCCAGCAGTTTACGGGCCCCAGGTTACACCTTC. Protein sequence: CASSLRAPGYTF.

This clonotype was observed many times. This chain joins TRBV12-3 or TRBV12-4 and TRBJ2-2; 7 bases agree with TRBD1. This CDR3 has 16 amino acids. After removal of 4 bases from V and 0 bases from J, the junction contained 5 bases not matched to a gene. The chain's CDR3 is CASSSPGQSNTGELFF. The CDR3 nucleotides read TGTGCCAGCAGTTCCCCGGGACAGTCGAACACCGGGGAGCTGTTTTTT.

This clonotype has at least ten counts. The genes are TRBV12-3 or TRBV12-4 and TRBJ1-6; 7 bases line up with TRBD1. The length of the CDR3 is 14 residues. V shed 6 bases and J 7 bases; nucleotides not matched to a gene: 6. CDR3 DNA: TGTGCCAGCAGACCGGGACAGCAGAATTCACCCCTCCACTTT. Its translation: CASRPGQQNSPLHF.

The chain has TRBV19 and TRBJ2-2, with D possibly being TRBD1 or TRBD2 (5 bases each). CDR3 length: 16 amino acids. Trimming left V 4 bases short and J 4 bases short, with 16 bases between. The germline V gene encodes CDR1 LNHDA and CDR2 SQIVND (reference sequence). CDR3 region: CASSKSPGTTTGELFF. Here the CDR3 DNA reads TGTGCCAGTAGTAAATCCCCCGGGACCACCACCGGGGAGCTGTTTTTT.

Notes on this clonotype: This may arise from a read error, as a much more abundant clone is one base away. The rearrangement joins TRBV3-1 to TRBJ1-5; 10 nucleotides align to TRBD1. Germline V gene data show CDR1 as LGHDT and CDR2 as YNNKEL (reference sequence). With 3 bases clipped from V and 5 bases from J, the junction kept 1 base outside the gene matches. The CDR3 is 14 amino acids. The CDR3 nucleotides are TGTGCCAGCAGCCAGGGACAGGGGTATCAGCCCCAGCATTTT. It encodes CASSQGQGYQPQHF.

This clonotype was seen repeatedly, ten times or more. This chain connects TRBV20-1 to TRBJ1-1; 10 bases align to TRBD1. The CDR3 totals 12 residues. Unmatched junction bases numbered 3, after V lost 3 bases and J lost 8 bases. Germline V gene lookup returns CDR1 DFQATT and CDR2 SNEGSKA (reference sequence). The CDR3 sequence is CSARRTGGEAFF. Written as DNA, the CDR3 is TGCAGTGCTAGGAGGACAGGGGGAGAAGCTTTCTTT.

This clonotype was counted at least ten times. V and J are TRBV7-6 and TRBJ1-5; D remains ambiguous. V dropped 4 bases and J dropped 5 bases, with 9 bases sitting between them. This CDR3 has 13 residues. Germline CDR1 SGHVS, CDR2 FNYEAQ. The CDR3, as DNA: TGTGCCAGCAGCTACGACACCTATCAGCCCCAGCATTTT. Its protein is CASSYDTYQPQHF.

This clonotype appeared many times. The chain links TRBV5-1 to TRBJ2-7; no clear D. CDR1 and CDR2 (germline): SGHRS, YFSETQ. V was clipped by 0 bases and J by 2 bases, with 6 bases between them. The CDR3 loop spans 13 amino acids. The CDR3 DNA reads TGCGCCAGCAGCTTGGCAATTACCTACGAGCAGTACTTC. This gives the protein CASSLAITYEQYF.

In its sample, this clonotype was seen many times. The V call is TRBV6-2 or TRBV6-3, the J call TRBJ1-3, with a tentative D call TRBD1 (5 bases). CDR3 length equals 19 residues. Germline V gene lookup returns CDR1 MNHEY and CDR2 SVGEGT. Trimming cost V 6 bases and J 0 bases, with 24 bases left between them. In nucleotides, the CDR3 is TGTGCCAGCAGCGCAGACCCCGGGACTCTTCATTTCTCTGGAAACACCATATATTTT. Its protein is CASSADPGTLHFSGNTIYF.

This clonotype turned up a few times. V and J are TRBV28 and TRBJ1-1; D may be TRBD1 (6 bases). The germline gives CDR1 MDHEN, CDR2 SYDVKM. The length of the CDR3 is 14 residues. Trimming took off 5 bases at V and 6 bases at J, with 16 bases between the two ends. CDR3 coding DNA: TGTGCCAGCAGTATCGGACAGAGGGTCGCTGAAGCTTTCTTT. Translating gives CASSIGQRVAEAFF.

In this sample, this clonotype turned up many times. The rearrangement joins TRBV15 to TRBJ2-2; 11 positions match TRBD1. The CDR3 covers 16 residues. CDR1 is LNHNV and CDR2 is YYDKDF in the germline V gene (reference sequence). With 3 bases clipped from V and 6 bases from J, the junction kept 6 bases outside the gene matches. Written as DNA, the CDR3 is TGTGCCACCAGCAGCGGACCGGGACAGGGGGCCGGGGAGCTGTTTTTT. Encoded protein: CATSSGPGQGAGELFF.

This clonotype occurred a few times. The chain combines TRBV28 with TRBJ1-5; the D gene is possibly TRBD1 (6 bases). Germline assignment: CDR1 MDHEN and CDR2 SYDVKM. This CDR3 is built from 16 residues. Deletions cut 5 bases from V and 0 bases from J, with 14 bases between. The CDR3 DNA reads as TGTGCCAGCAGTCAATTGACAGGATATAGCAATCAGCCCCAGCATTTT. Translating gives CASSQLTGYSNQPQHF.

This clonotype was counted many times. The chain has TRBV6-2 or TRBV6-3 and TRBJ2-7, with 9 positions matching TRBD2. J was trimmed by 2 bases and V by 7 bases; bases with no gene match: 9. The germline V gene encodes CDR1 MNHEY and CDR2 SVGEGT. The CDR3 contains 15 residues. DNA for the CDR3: TGTGCCAGCACCATTTTAGCGGGGGACCCCTACGAGCAGTACTTC. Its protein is CASTILAGDPYEQYF.

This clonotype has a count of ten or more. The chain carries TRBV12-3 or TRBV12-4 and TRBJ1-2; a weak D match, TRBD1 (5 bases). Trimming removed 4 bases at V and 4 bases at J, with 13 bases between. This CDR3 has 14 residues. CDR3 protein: CASSSLGGIYGYTF. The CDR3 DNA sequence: TGTGCCAGCAGTTCCCTGGGGGGAATCTATGGCTACACCTTC.